Listed here are 7 T cell receptor beta chains from one sample, sequenced in a study of blood T cell repertoires in COVID-19. Clones were sequenced by immunoSEQ multiplex PCR, and TCRdb holds only the in-frame ones, with some missing. This sample has over 400,000 clones, with more than 85% found just once. The specimen was PBMCs or T cells enriched from blood (not recorded which). The receptors derive from a woman aged 60 to 75 who had recovered from COVID-19.

The chain couples TRBV4-1 to TRBJ1-5; unclear D gene. Per the germline V gene, CDR1 is MGHRA and CDR2 is YSYEKL. The CDR3 spans 15 residues. V dropped 1 base and J dropped 1 base, with 8 bases sitting between them. CDR3 region: CASSQVQASNQPQHF. For the CDR3, the DNA is TGCGCCAGCAGCCAAGTCCAGGCGAGCAATCAGCCCCAGCATTTT.

In this sample, this clone turned up once. CDR3 sequence (DNA): TGCGCCAGCAGCCAAGGGCAGGGTGGTACCTACGAGCAGTACTTC. This encodes CASSQGQGGTYEQYF. V gene TRBV4-1 combines with J gene TRBJ2-7, with D possibly matching TRBD1 (5 bases). There are 15 residues in the CDR3. Trimming shortened V by 1 base and J by 2 bases, and 12 bases separated the two germline ends. The germline V gene encodes CDR1 MGHRA and CDR2 YSYEKL.

The chain couples TRBV5-4 to TRBJ1-1, with D possibly matching TRBD1 (5 bases). The germline V and J ends were trimmed by 7 bases and 1 base, with 20 bases remaining between them. Germline V lookup: CDR1 SGHNT, CDR2 YYREEE (reference sequence). The CDR3 sequence is 16 residues long. CDR3 protein: CASRMGGGDRNTEAFF. The DNA for the CDR3 is TGTGCCAGCCGCATGGGGGGGGGAGATAGGAACACTGAAGCTTTCTTT. Supplemented by reference TRBV5-4 and TRBJ1-1, the full variable domain reads ETGVTQSPTHLIKTRGQQVTLRCSSQSGHNTVSWYQQALGQGPQFIFQYYREEENGRGNFPPRFSGLQFPNYSSELNVNALELDDSALYLCASRMGGGDRNTEAFFGQGTRLTVV.

This rearrangement joins TRBV9 to TRBJ2-1; D gene unclear. There are 13 residues in the CDR3. Germline-derived CDR1 and CDR2 are SGDLS and YYNGEE. Trimming cost V 6 bases and J 4 bases, with 11 bases left between them. The CDR3 is CASNRGGYNEQFF. DNA of the CDR3: TGTGCCAGCAACCGCGGTGGATACAATGAGCAGTTCTTC.

This clone was detected once. At one of its ends the junction is not consistent with the germline gene, which may arise from a read error. This rearrangement joins TRBV6-4 to TRBJ2-1; a weak D match, TRBD2 (6 bases). Per germline, CDR1 MRHNA and CDR2 SNTAGT. The CDR3 has 11 amino acids. The CDR3 loop reads CARRDDNEQFF. The DNA of the CDR3 is TGCGCAAGGCGGGATGACAATGAGCAGTTCTTC.

The rearrangement joins TRBV2 to TRBJ2-2, with 9 positions matching TRBD1. The V segment lost 6 bases and the J segment 6 bases; nucleotides outside the gene matches: 8. The CDR3 totals 15 residues. Germline values: CDR1 SNHLY, CDR2 FYNNEI. DNA of the CDR3: TGTGCCAGCAGCGGGGACAGGGTGGGGTCCGGGGAGCTGTTTTTT. This gives the protein CASSGDRVGSGELFF. Looking up the rest from reference TRBV2 and TRBJ2-2 gives the full variable domain: EPEVTQTPSHQVTQMGQEVILRCVPISNHLYFYWYRQILGQKVEFLVSFYNNEISEKSEIFDDQFSVERPDGSNFTLKIRSTKLEDSAMYFCASSGDRVGSGELFFGEGSRLTVL.

V usage is TRBV5-1 and J usage is TRBJ2-4, with 7 bases that match TRBD1. The germline gives CDR1 SGHRS, CDR2 YFSETQ. V gave up 1 base and J gave up 7 bases; unmatched junction bases: 8. This CDR3 comprises 15 residues. The CDR3 sequence is CASSLRTGEKNIQYF. The CDR3 DNA reads TGCGCCAGCAGCTTGCGGACAGGAGAAAAGAACATTCAGTACTTC.